This is a list of T cell receptor beta chains from one sample in a study of patients and donors after allogeneic stem cell transplantation. One entry per CDR3 protein results from TCRdb running MiXCR on the RT-PCR reads. Found here are about 160,000 distinct CDR3 sequences, about a third of them singletons; the top ten hold approximately 50%. Input material: blood, either unsorted or a sorted T cell fraction (not recorded which). The receptors derive from a human donor who was either an allogeneic HSCT recipient or a stem cell or donor lymphocyte infusion donor (not recorded which). It is not recorded whose cells these are; they may come from a transplant donor. The CDR3 runs from the conserved cysteine through the conserved F or W. The D gene is left open where the match is weak. Clone size is shown for a subset of rows, as once, few, many or a class of expanded clone.

cdr3_aa: CASSEGVSPLHF
cdr3_nt: TGTGCCAGCAGTGAGGGGGTCTCACCCCTCCACTTT
cdr3_length: 12
d_call: NA
clone_size: few
v_call: TRBV6-1
j_call: TRBJ1-6

cdr3_aa: CASSEGFTTNEKLFF
cdr3_nt: TGTGCCAGCAGTGAAGGGTTTACAACTAATGAAAAACTGTTTTTT
cdr3_length: 15
d_call: NA
clone_size: NA
v_call: TRBV2
j_call: TRBJ1-4

cdr3_aa: CAIRGTSGGARETQYF
cdr3_nt: TGTGCCATCAGGGGAACTAGCGGGGGGGCACGGGAGACCCAGTACTTC
cdr3_length: 16
d_call: TRBD2
clone_size: NA
v_call: TRBV10-3
j_call: TRBJ2-5

cdr3_aa: CASSYPSFSPLHF
cdr3_nt: TGTGCCAGCAGTTACCCGTCCTTCTCACCCCTCCACTTT
cdr3_length: 13
d_call: NA
clone_size: few
v_call: TRBV6-2/TRBV6-3
j_call: TRBJ1-6

cdr3_aa: CASSLVTWESSGNTIYF
cdr3_nt: TGTGCCAGCAGTTTAGTAACCTGGGAGAGCTCTGGAAACACCATATATTTT
cdr3_length: 17
d_call: NA
clone_size: many
v_call: TRBV12-3/TRBV12-4
j_call: TRBJ1-3

cdr3_aa: CAISEGTLGRNTIYF
cdr3_nt: TGTGCCATCAGTGAAGGCACGTTAGGGAGAAACACCATATATTTT
cdr3_length: 15
d_call: NA
clone_size: NA
v_call: TRBV10-3
j_call: TRBJ1-3

cdr3_aa: CASSLDRGYGYTF
cdr3_nt: TGTGCCAGCAGTCTGGACAGGGGCTATGGCTACACCTTC
cdr3_length: 13
d_call: TRBD1
clone_size: many
v_call: TRBV12-3/TRBV12-4
j_call: TRBJ1-2

cdr3_aa: CSVGDYNSPLHF
cdr3_nt: TGCAGCGTTGGGGACTATAATTCACCCCTCCACTTT
cdr3_length: 12
d_call: NA
clone_size: many
v_call: TRBV29-1
j_call: TRBJ1-6

cdr3_aa: CASSVDLQSRYTF
cdr3_nt: TGTGCCAGCAGCGTAGATCTACAGAGTCGCTACACCTTC
cdr3_length: 13
d_call: NA
clone_size: few
v_call: TRBV9
j_call: TRBJ1-2

cdr3_aa: CATKEDRLYGYTF
cdr3_nt: TGTGCCACCAAAGAGGACAGGTTGTATGGCTACACCTTC
cdr3_length: 13
d_call: TRBD1
clone_size: few
v_call: TRBV12-3/TRBV12-4
j_call: TRBJ1-2

cdr3_aa: CASSFYGGTEAFF
cdr3_nt: TGTGCCAGCAGTTTCTACGGGGGCACTGAAGCTTTCTTT
cdr3_length: 13
d_call: NA
clone_size: NA
v_call: TRBV27
j_call: TRBJ1-1

cdr3_aa: CASTLFAGSTYEQYF
cdr3_nt: TGTGCCAGCACCCTCTTCGCGGGCTCCACCTACGAGCAGTACTTC
cdr3_length: 15
d_call: NA
clone_size: NA
v_call: TRBV27
j_call: TRBJ2-7

cdr3_aa: CASRGMIAKNIQYF
cdr3_nt: TGTGCCAGTCGAGGCATGATTGCCAAAAACATTCAGTACTTC
cdr3_length: 14
d_call: NA
clone_size: NA
v_call: TRBV11-1
j_call: TRBJ2-4

cdr3_aa: CASSLSGTDLLNEQFF
cdr3_nt: TGCGCCAGCAGCTTGTCGGGGACCGATCTCCTGAATGAGCAGTTCTTC
cdr3_length: 16
d_call: NA
clone_size: NA
v_call: TRBV5-1
j_call: TRBJ2-1

cdr3_aa: CSASSGTNTGELFF
cdr3_nt: TGCAGTGCTAGCTCGGGAACGAACACCGGGGAGCTGTTTTTT
cdr3_length: 14
d_call: NA
clone_size: NA
v_call: TRBV20-1
j_call: TRBJ2-2

cdr3_aa: CASSLGGARQPQHF
cdr3_nt: TGTGCCAGCAGCCTGGGGGGCGCCCGGCAGCCCCAGCATTTT
cdr3_length: 14
d_call: NA
clone_size: many
v_call: TRBV5-6
j_call: TRBJ1-5

cdr3_aa: CASSGGGGTEGNYGYTF
cdr3_nt: TGTGCCAGCAGCGGGGGTGGCGGGACAGAGGGTAACTATGGCTACACCTTC
cdr3_length: 17
d_call: TRBD1
clone_size: few
v_call: TRBV9
j_call: TRBJ1-2

cdr3_aa: CASSSPTTNEKLFF
cdr3_nt: TGTGCCAGCAGCTCTCCAACAACTAATGAAAAACTGTTTTTT
cdr3_length: 14
d_call: NA
clone_size: few
v_call: TRBV28
j_call: TRBJ1-4

cdr3_aa: CSARGGENYGYTF
cdr3_nt: TGCAGTGCTAGGGGCGGGGAGAACTATGGCTACACCTTC
cdr3_length: 13
d_call: NA
clone_size: few
v_call: TRBV20-1
j_call: TRBJ1-2

cdr3_aa: CASTRGGGETQYF
cdr3_nt: TGTGCCAGCACCCGGGGGGGAGGTGAGACCCAGTACTTC
cdr3_length: 13
d_call: TRBD2
clone_size: NA
v_call: TRBV12-3/TRBV12-4
j_call: TRBJ2-5

cdr3_aa: CASSLAGGVGQPQHF
cdr3_nt: TGTGCCAGCAGCTTAGCAGGGGGCGTAGGTCAGCCCCAGCATTTT
cdr3_length: 15
d_call: TRBD1
clone_size: few
v_call: TRBV7-9
j_call: TRBJ1-5

cdr3_aa: CASSSSGSGELFF
cdr3_nt: TGTGCCAGCAGTTCCTCAGGGTCCGGGGAGCTGTTTTTT
cdr3_length: 13
d_call: NA
clone_size: few
v_call: TRBV28
j_call: TRBJ2-2

cdr3_aa: CSARTLSGNTIYF
cdr3_nt: TGCAGTGCTAGGACTCTCTCTGGAAACACCATATATTTT
cdr3_length: 13
d_call: NA
clone_size: NA
v_call: TRBV20-1
j_call: TRBJ1-3

cdr3_aa: CASSYSTASGNTIYF
cdr3_nt: TGTGCCAGCAGTTACTCCACGGCTTCAGGAAACACCATATATTTT
cdr3_length: 15
d_call: NA
clone_size: NA
v_call: TRBV6-5
j_call: TRBJ1-3

cdr3_aa: CASSQVADNYNEQFF
cdr3_nt: TGCGCCAGCAGCCAAGTCGCGGACAACTACAATGAGCAGTTCTTC
cdr3_length: 15
d_call: NA
clone_size: NA
v_call: TRBV4-3
j_call: TRBJ2-1

cdr3_aa: CASSRPSGGVGTDTQYF
cdr3_nt: TGTGCCAGCAGTCGTCCCAGCGGGGGGGTTGGCACAGATACGCAGTATTTT
cdr3_length: 17
d_call: TRBD2
clone_size: NA
v_call: TRBV3-1
j_call: TRBJ2-3

cdr3_aa: CASSFGRTEAFF
cdr3_nt: TGTGCCAGCAGCTTCGGGCGCACTGAAGCTTTCTTT
cdr3_length: 12
d_call: NA
clone_size: few
v_call: TRBV5-5
j_call: TRBJ1-1

cdr3_aa: CASSPRQGQGKETQYF
cdr3_nt: TGTGCCAGCAGTCCCCGACAGGGACAGGGAAAAGAGACCCAGTACTTC
cdr3_length: 16
d_call: TRBD1
clone_size: NA
v_call: TRBV7-9
j_call: TRBJ2-5

cdr3_aa: CASTLVTAQSGYTF
cdr3_nt: TGTGCCAGCACCCTAGTGACAGCCCAGAGTGGCTACACCTTC
cdr3_length: 14
d_call: NA
clone_size: once
v_call: TRBV12-3/TRBV12-4
j_call: TRBJ1-2

cdr3_aa: CASSLIGSGGLHYGYTF
cdr3_nt: TGTGCCAGCAGCTTAATCGGGTCAGGGGGACTCCACTATGGCTACACCTTC
cdr3_length: 17
d_call: TRBD1
clone_size: NA
v_call: TRBV7-2
j_call: TRBJ1-2

cdr3_aa: CASSSVGAGELFF
cdr3_nt: TGTGCCAGCAGCTCCGTTGGGGCCGGGGAGCTGTTTTTT
cdr3_length: 13
d_call: NA
clone_size: NA
v_call: TRBV6-5
j_call: TRBJ2-2

cdr3_aa: CSAGQGENQPQHF
cdr3_nt: TGCAGCGCGGGACAGGGTGAGAATCAGCCCCAGCATTTT
cdr3_length: 13
d_call: TRBD1
clone_size: many
v_call: TRBV29-1
j_call: TRBJ1-5

cdr3_aa: CASSTRDTQETQYF
cdr3_nt: TGTGCCAGCAGTACCCGGGACACCCAAGAGACCCAGTACTTC
cdr3_length: 14
d_call: NA
clone_size: NA
v_call: TRBV27
j_call: TRBJ2-5

cdr3_aa: CASSPGAWRAPEAFF
cdr3_nt: TGCGCCAGCAGCCCCGGGGCTTGGAGGGCTCCTGAAGCTTTCTTT
cdr3_length: 15
d_call: NA
clone_size: NA
v_call: TRBV4-3
j_call: TRBJ1-1

cdr3_aa: CASRGIGEPDTQYF
cdr3_nt: TGTGCCAGCAGGGGTATCGGGGAGCCAGATACGCAGTATTTT
cdr3_length: 14
d_call: NA
clone_size: NA
v_call: TRBV7-9
j_call: TRBJ2-3

cdr3_aa: CSVPWGQRETQYF
cdr3_nt: TGCAGCGTCCCGTGGGGCCAGAGGGAGACCCAGTACTTC
cdr3_length: 13
d_call: NA
clone_size: NA
v_call: TRBV29-1
j_call: TRBJ2-5

cdr3_aa: CASSVGEVNTEAFF
cdr3_nt: TGTGCCAGCAGCGTAGGAGAAGTGAACACTGAAGCTTTCTTT
cdr3_length: 14
d_call: NA
clone_size: NA
v_call: TRBV9
j_call: TRBJ1-1

cdr3_aa: CASSLSRGDGYTF
cdr3_nt: TGTGCCAGCAGCTTAAGCAGGGGCGATGGCTACACCTTC
cdr3_length: 13
d_call: NA
clone_size: NA
v_call: TRBV11-1
j_call: TRBJ1-2

cdr3_aa: CASSSWTGGNTEAFF
cdr3_nt: TGTGCCAGCAGCAGCTGGACAGGGGGGAACACTGAAGCTTTCTTT
cdr3_length: 15
d_call: TRBD1
clone_size: NA
v_call: TRBV7-9
j_call: TRBJ1-1

cdr3_aa: CASSLMDGSYNEQFF
cdr3_nt: TGTGCCAGCAGCCTAATGGACGGCTCCTACAATGAGCAGTTCTTC
cdr3_length: 15
d_call: NA
clone_size: once
v_call: TRBV3-1
j_call: TRBJ2-1

cdr3_aa: CASSPRVSNQPQHF
cdr3_nt: TGTGCCAGCAGCCCCAGGGTGAGCAATCAGCCCCAGCATTTT
cdr3_length: 14
d_call: NA
clone_size: few
v_call: TRBV27
j_call: TRBJ1-5

cdr3_aa: CASSSPTGGRDTEAFF
cdr3_nt: TGTGCCAGCAGTTCACCTACAGGGGGGAGAGACACTGAAGCTTTCTTT
cdr3_length: 16
d_call: TRBD1
clone_size: NA
v_call: TRBV12-3/TRBV12-4
j_call: TRBJ1-1

cdr3_aa: CASSQMYRDYGYTF
cdr3_nt: TGCGCCAGCAGCCAAATGTACAGGGACTATGGCTACACCTTC
cdr3_length: 14
d_call: NA
clone_size: NA
v_call: TRBV4-1
j_call: TRBJ1-2

cdr3_aa: CAIKGTGNLETQYF
cdr3_nt: TGTGCCATCAAGGGCACAGGGAATTTGGAGACCCAGTACTTC
cdr3_length: 14
d_call: NA
clone_size: NA
v_call: TRBV10-3
j_call: TRBJ2-5

cdr3_aa: CSAVKLAGGYTGELFF
cdr3_nt: TGCAGTGCTGTAAAACTAGCGGGGGGCTACACCGGGGAGCTGTTTTTT
cdr3_length: 16
d_call: TRBD2
clone_size: few
v_call: TRBV20-1
j_call: TRBJ2-2

cdr3_aa: CSAPRVGPEQFF
cdr3_nt: TGCAGTGCCCCAAGGGTTGGGCCTGAGCAGTTCTTC
cdr3_length: 12
d_call: NA
clone_size: NA
v_call: TRBV20-1
j_call: TRBJ2-1

cdr3_aa: CASSLVPSPGELFF
cdr3_nt: TGTGCCAGCAGCTTAGTTCCTAGCCCCGGGGAGCTGTTTTTT
cdr3_length: 14
d_call: NA
clone_size: NA
v_call: TRBV7-2
j_call: TRBJ2-2

cdr3_aa: CASKQNNSPLHF
cdr3_nt: TGTGCCAGCAAACAGAATAATTCACCCCTCCACTTT
cdr3_length: 12
d_call: NA
clone_size: NA
v_call: TRBV12-3/TRBV12-4
j_call: TRBJ1-6

cdr3_aa: CASNRGTGNTEAFF
cdr3_nt: TGTGCCAGCAACCGGGGCACGGGGAACACTGAAGCTTTCTTT
cdr3_length: 14
d_call: NA
clone_size: NA
v_call: TRBV6-2/TRBV6-3
j_call: TRBJ1-1

cdr3_aa: CASRSIEGGSFSPLHF
cdr3_nt: TGTGCCAGCAGGTCCATCGAGGGGGGGAGTTTTTCACCCCTCCACTTT
cdr3_length: 16
d_call: NA
clone_size: few
v_call: TRBV25-1
j_call: TRBJ1-6

cdr3_aa: CASSLRTPKRPQHF
cdr3_nt: TGTGCCAGCAGCTTGAGGACACCTAAGAGGCCCCAGCATTTT
cdr3_length: 14
d_call: NA
clone_size: NA
v_call: TRBV5-6
j_call: TRBJ1-5

cdr3_aa: CSVQGTLAKNIQYF
cdr3_nt: TGCAGCGTACAGGGAACTCTAGCCAAAAACATTCAGTACTTC
cdr3_length: 14
d_call: NA
clone_size: few
v_call: TRBV20-1
j_call: TRBJ2-4

cdr3_aa: CASRRTGGLTNGYTF
cdr3_nt: TGTGCCAGCAGAAGGACAGGGGGCCTAACTAATGGCTACACCTTC
cdr3_length: 15
d_call: TRBD1
clone_size: NA
v_call: TRBV27
j_call: TRBJ1-2

cdr3_aa: CASSLQETHRGLFF
cdr3_nt: TGTGCCAGCAGCTTACAGGAGACCCATAGGGGACTGTTTTTT
cdr3_length: 14
d_call: NA
clone_size: NA
v_call: TRBV5-5
j_call: TRBJ1-4

cdr3_aa: CAFSPGLRNTEAFF
cdr3_nt: TGTGCCTTTTCCCCGGGACTTAGGAACACTGAAGCTTTCTTT
cdr3_length: 14
d_call: NA
clone_size: NA
v_call: TRBV30
j_call: TRBJ1-1

cdr3_aa: CASSLGLLSYNSPLHF
cdr3_nt: TGTGCCAGCAGTTTGGGCCTTCTCTCCTATAATTCACCCCTCCACTTT
cdr3_length: 16
d_call: NA
clone_size: few
v_call: TRBV12-3/TRBV12-4
j_call: TRBJ1-6